This T cell receptor beta chain derives from a study of cytomegalovirus exposure and HLA in healthy donors. The protocol was immunoSEQ multiplex PCR, while the TCRdb copy is restricted to in-frame clones and leaves out a portion. This sample carries more than 85,000 clones, roughly 90% of them seen once, and the ten largest clones take about 2%. Trimming took 4 bases from V and 5 from J; bases not matched to a gene: 4. The CDR3 consists of 13 residues. Germline V gene data show CDR1 as SGHTA and CDR2 as FQGTGA. The sample consisted of PBMCs. The sequence was collected from a woman between 18 and 29 years old in good health and CMV-seronegative. The V call is TRBV7-3, the J call TRBJ2-5; 7 bases map to TRBD2. The CDR3 DNA reads TGTGCCAGCAGCTCAAGCGGGGTTGAGACCCAGTACTTC. This sequence encodes CASSSSGVETQYF.